This T cell receptor beta chain was identified during a study of identical twins. General study results and limits: Cord blood's abundant beta clonotypes had fewer insertions, unlike memory repertoires. Some out-of-frame alpha sequences were shared by twins, and these showed excess low generation probability.

A single record per CDR3 protein comes from TCRdb applying MiXCR to the 5' RACE reads. The sample contains 350,000 to 600,000 distinct CDR3 sequences, around 14% of which appear only once. This clonotype was picked up a small number of times. Its antigen is unknown. This sample also belongs to another study, concerning yellow fever vaccine responses in identical twins. That paper adds: Reportedly, twins showed a vaccine T cell response that looked partly convergent and partly personalized.

Sequencing used CD4+ T cells sorted from blood. The origin of this receptor is a woman aged 18-29 years in good health.

The CDR3 nucleotides read TGCAGTGCTAGAGATCGGAGGGGCGCCTACAATGAGCAGTTCTTC. Amino acids: CSARDRRGAYNEQFF. The rearrangement joins TRBV20-1 to TRBJ2-1; possibly TRBD2 for D (6 bases). The V and J ends lost 0 bases and 2 bases respectively, with 11 bases between them. CDR1 and CDR2 (germline): DFQATT, SNEGSKA (reference sequence). CDR3 length: 15 residues.